The 21 T cell receptor beta chains below come from one sample, sequenced in a study of blood T cell repertoires in COVID-19. The assay was immunoSEQ multiplex PCR, and TCRdb's table has in-frame clones only and misses some. In the table there are about 180,000 clones, about 80% of which are singletons. Sample: peripheral blood. Receptors originate from a man aged 65 to 85 with active or convalescent COVID-19.

This rearrangement joins TRBV4-3 to TRBJ2-1, with a weak D call TRBD1 (5 bases). The CDR3 extends over 13 amino acids. Trimming removed 0 bases from V and 9 bases from J, with 9 bases in between. The germline CDR1 and CDR2 sequences are LGHNA and YSLEER. The CDR3 loop reads CASSQEFRAEQFF. The CDR3 DNA reads TGCGCCAGCAGCCAAGAGTTCAGGGCTGAGCAGTTCTTC.

J is TRBJ2-1 and V is TRBV6-2 or TRBV6-3; 9 bases line up with TRBD2. V dropped 5 bases and J dropped 8; count of bases not matched to a gene: 13. The CDR3 contains 16 residues. Germline CDR1 and CDR2: MNHEY and SVGEGT. CDR3 loop: CASSPVVSSGTDEQFF. For the CDR3, the DNA is TGTGCCAGCAGTCCCGTGGTGTCTAGCGGGACTGATGAGCAGTTCTTC.

V usage is TRBV3-1 (or the pseudogene TRBV3-2) and J usage is TRBJ2-7, with 16 bases matching TRBD2. In germline, CDR1 is LGHDT, CDR2 YNNKEL (reference sequence). This CDR3 region has 20 residues. With V trimmed by 2 bases and J by 0 bases, 10 bases remained unmatched. CDR3 nucleotides: TGTGCCAGCAGCCAACTCGTCCCGGGACTAGCGGGAGGGAGCTCCTACGAGCAGTACTTC. Translating gives CASSQLVPGLAGGSSYEQYF.

The chain uses TRBV5-6 and TRBJ2-7; weak D call: TRBD2 (6 bases). Germline V gives CDR1 SGHDT, CDR2 YYEEEE. The CDR3 totals 14 residues. Trimming stripped 5 bases from V and 0 bases from J, with 12 bases between. The CDR3 loop is CASSDSGSSYEQYF. Here the CDR3 DNA reads TGTGCCAGCAGTGACTCCGGGAGCTCCTACGAGCAGTACTTC. Looking up the rest from reference TRBV5-6 and TRBJ2-7 gives the full variable domain: DAGVTQSPTHLIKTRGQQVTLRCSPKSGHDTVSWYQQALGQGPQFIFQYYEEEERQRGNFPDRFSGHQFPNYSSELNVNALLLGDSALYLCASSDSGSSYEQYFGPGTRLTVT.

Only a few counts were recorded for this clone. The chain combines TRBV5-1 with TRBJ1-4; D perhaps matches TRBD1 (5 bases). The CDR3 is 16 residues long. V dropped 5 bases and J dropped 0 bases, with 14 bases sitting between them. Germline V lookup: CDR1 SGHRS, CDR2 YFSETQ. CDR3 sequence: CASRAGSGSTNEKLFF. For the CDR3, the DNA is TGCGCCAGCAGGGCAGGGAGCGGGTCAACTAATGAAAAACTGTTTTTT. Complete variable domain (other parts from reference TRBV5-1 and TRBJ1-4): KAGVTQTPRYLIKTRGQQVTLSCSPISGHRSVSWYQQTPGQGLQFLFEYFSETQRNKGNFPGRFSGRQFSNSRSEMNVSTLELGDSALYLCASRAGSGSTNEKLFFGSGTQLSVL.

This clone was picked up a small number of times. The gene calls are TRBV19 and TRBJ1-2; possible D gene TRBD1, 5 bases. Germline V lookup: CDR1 LNHDA, CDR2 SQIVND (reference sequence). The CDR3 spans 14 residues. Trimming took 3 bases from V and 6 from J, leaving 14 bases between them. CDR3 in amino acids: CASSMAQGINGYTF. The CDR3 region has the DNA TGTGCCAGTAGTATGGCCCAGGGAATAAATGGCTACACCTTC.

This clone was seen a single time. The gene calls are TRBV4-1 and TRBJ2-5, with 11 bases aligning to TRBD2. This CDR3 has 15 amino acids. With V trimmed by 4 bases and J by 4 bases, 5 bases remained unmatched. Germline V gene data show CDR1 as MGHRA and CDR2 as YSYEKL. Here the CDR3 reads CASSLLLAGAETQYF. In DNA, the CDR3 is TGCGCCAGCAGCCTTTTACTAGCGGGAGCAGAGACCCAGTACTTC.

The chain combines TRBV12-3 or TRBV12-4 with TRBJ1-1; 7 positions match TRBD1. Trimming took 8 bases from V and 5 from J; bases not matched to a gene: 8. The CDR3 length is 13 residues. CDR3 sequence (DNA): TGTGCCAGCCAGCCTCAGGGGGTGACTGAAGCTTTCTTT. The encoded protein is CASQPQGVTEAFF.

The CDR3 region is CASSYEGAPGNTIYF. Here the CDR3 DNA reads TGTGCCAGCAGTTACGAGGGGGCGCCTGGAAACACCATATATTTT. The chain carries TRBV6-5 and TRBJ1-3, with 7 bases matching TRBD1. This CDR3 is 15 amino acids long. The V gene's germline CDR1 is MNHEY and CDR2 SVGAGI. Trimming removed 2 bases from V and 2 bases from J; junction bases left unmatched: 3.

J is TRBJ2-2 and V is TRBV7-8, with a tentative D call TRBD2 (5 bases). Germline CDR1 SGHVS, CDR2 FQNEAQ. Trimming pared 5 bases from V and 0 bases from J, leaving 13 bases between. CDR3 size: 16 residues. DNA for the CDR3: TGTGCCAGCAGCCCCCCCCGGACTTCGAACACCGGGGAGCTGTTTTTT. This sequence encodes CASSPPRTSNTGELFF.

The chain has TRBV3-1 (or the pseudogene TRBV3-2) and TRBJ1-2; the D is unclear. Germline V lookup: CDR1 LGHDT, CDR2 YNNKEL (reference sequence). This CDR3 has 14 residues. V was clipped by 0 bases and J by 4 bases, with 9 bases between them. As DNA, the CDR3 is TGTGCCAGCAGCCAAGACGAGGGAACCTATGGCTACACCTTC. Its protein product is CASSQDEGTYGYTF.

The sample holds a few counts of this clone. The chain employs TRBV7-8 and TRBJ2-5, with 8 nucleotides matching TRBD1. In germline, CDR1 is SGHVS, CDR2 FQNEAQ. This CDR3 comprises 17 residues. The V segment lost 5 bases and the J segment 2 bases; nucleotides outside the gene matches: 13. The CDR3 loop is CASSPGQAPHIQETQYF. CDR3 sequence (DNA): TGTGCCAGCAGCCCGGGACAGGCCCCCCACATTCAAGAGACCCAGTACTTC.

This clone was counted once. The CDR3 DNA sequence: TGTGCCAGCAACACAGGGGGTGTTGAAAAACTGTTTTTT. Translated: CASNTGGVEKLFF. This chain uses TRBV12-3 or TRBV12-4 with TRBJ1-4; 8 positions agree with TRBD1. The CDR3 is 13 residues long. V shed 7 bases and J 7 bases; nucleotides not matched to a gene: 5.

This chain connects TRBV27 to TRBJ1-2, with 8 bases matching TRBD1. This CDR3 has 16 amino acids. Trimming cost V 3 bases and J 5 bases; bases outside gene matches: 11. Germline V gene data show CDR1 as MNHEY and CDR2 as SMNVEV (reference sequence). The CDR3: CASSFTARRGHYGYTF. Written as DNA, the CDR3 is TGTGCCAGCAGTTTTACCGCTCGCAGGGGGCATTATGGCTACACCTTC.

A single count supports this clone. V usage is TRBV9 and J usage is TRBJ1-2; 7 bases match TRBD1. The ends lost 8 bases at V and 8 bases at J; junction bases unmatched: 9. CDR3 length equals 12 residues. Germline-derived CDR1 and CDR2 are SGDLS and YYNGEE. CDR3 loop: CASAQGRWGYTF. CDR3 nucleotide sequence: TGTGCCAGTGCACAGGGGAGATGGGGCTACACCTTC. Full variable domain (rest looked up from reference TRBV9 and TRBJ1-2): DSGVTQTPKHLITATGQRVTLRCSPRSGDLSVYWYQQSLDQGLQFLIQYYNGEERAKGNILERFSAQQFPDLHSELNLSSLELGDSALYFCASAQGRWGYTFGSGTRLTVV.

This sequence joins TRBV14 and TRBJ2-1; tentatively, D is TRBD1 (6 bases). V was clipped by 4 bases and J by 3 bases, with 22 bases between them. CDR3 length equals 18 residues. Germline CDR1 reads SGHDN; CDR2 reads FVKESK. DNA of the CDR3: TGTGCCAGCAGCCCAAATCGCGGACAGAGCAGTGTCTACAATGAGCAGTTCTTC. Residues: CASSPNRGQSSVYNEQFF.

This clone appeared a few times. The CDR3 region is CASGLMGRGTDTQYF. Here the CDR3 DNA reads TGTGCTAGTGGTTTGATGGGCCGTGGCACAGATACGCAGTATTTT. The chain carries TRBV12-5 and TRBJ2-3; D gene uncertain. Trimming pared 2 bases from V and 1 base from J, leaving 10 bases between. CDR3 size: 15 residues. Germline V gene data show CDR1 as LGHNT and CDR2 as FRNRAP.

The V call is TRBV3-1 (or the pseudogene TRBV3-2), the J call TRBJ1-6, with 8 bases aligning to TRBD1. Germline V gene lookup returns CDR1 LGHDT and CDR2 YNNKEL (reference sequence). This CDR3 is built from 15 residues. The ends lost 4 bases at V and 8 bases at J; junction bases unmatched: 7. The CDR3 DNA is TGTGCCAGCAGCCCATGGACAGGGCAAGATTCACCCCTCCACTTT. Translating it yields CASSPWTGQDSPLHF.

The chain carries TRBV2 and TRBJ2-1; D is possibly TRBD1 (6 bases). CDR3 length: 15 amino acids. Germline V lookup: CDR1 SNHLY, CDR2 FYNNEI. Deletions cut 11 bases from V and 0 bases from J, with 17 bases between. CDR3 DNA: TGTGCCGCGGGCAGGGGAGACCTCTCCTACAATGAGCAGTTCTTC. Residues: CAAGRGDLSYNEQFF.

This chain connects TRBV5-5 to TRBJ1-1; TRBD1 matches at 7 bases. This CDR3 has 14 amino acids. Germline trimming cut 0 bases from V and 4 bases from J; bases unmatched to any gene: 3. CDR1 is SGHKS and CDR2 is YYEKEE in the germline V gene (reference sequence). The CDR3 coding sequence is TGTGCCAGCAGCTTGGGTCAGGGGGTCACTGAAGCTTTCTTT. This sequence encodes CASSLGQGVTEAFF.

The V and J genes are TRBV5-1 and TRBJ1-4; a weak D match, TRBD1 (5 bases). The CDR3 consists of 14 residues. The germline V gene encodes CDR1 SGHRS and CDR2 YFSETQ. V gave up 0 bases and J gave up 6 bases, with 9 bases separating them. The CDR3 region has the DNA TGCGCCAGCAGCTTGGAACTGGGGCATGAAAAACTGTTTTTT. It codes for CASSLELGHEKLFF.